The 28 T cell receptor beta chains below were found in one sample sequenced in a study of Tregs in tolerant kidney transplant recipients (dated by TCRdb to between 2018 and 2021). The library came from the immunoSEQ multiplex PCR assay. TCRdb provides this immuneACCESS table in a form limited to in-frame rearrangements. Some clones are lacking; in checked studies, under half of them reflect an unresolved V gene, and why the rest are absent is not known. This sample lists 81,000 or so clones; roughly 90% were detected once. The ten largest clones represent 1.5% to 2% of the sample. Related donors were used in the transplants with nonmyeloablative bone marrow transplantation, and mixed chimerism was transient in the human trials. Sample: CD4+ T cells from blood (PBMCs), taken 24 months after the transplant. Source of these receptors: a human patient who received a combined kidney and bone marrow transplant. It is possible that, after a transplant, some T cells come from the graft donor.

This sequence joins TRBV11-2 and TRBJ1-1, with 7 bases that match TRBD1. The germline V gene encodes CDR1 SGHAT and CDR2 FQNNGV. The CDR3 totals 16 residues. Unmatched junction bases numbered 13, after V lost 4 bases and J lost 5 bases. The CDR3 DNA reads TGTGCCAGCAGCTCCGGCGTACGGACAGGAGAGACTGAAGCTTTCTTT. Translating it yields CASSSGVRTGETEAFF. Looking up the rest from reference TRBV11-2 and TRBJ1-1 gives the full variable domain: EAGVAQSPRYKIIEKRQSVAFWCNPISGHATLYWYQQILGQGPKLLIQFQNNGVVDDSQLPKDRFSAERLKGVDSTLKIQPAKLEDSAVYLCASSSGVRTGETEAFFGQGTRLTVV.

This CDR3 reads CASSPQARRGYTF. DNA of the CDR3: TGCGCCAGCAGCCCCCAGGCGAGACGGGGCTACACCTTC. The chain combines TRBV5-1 with TRBJ1-2; D not resolved. This CDR3 is built from 13 residues. The V end lost 4 bases, the J end lost 8 bases, and 15 bases lay between the germline ends. Germline V CDR1 and CDR2: SGHRS, YFSETQ.

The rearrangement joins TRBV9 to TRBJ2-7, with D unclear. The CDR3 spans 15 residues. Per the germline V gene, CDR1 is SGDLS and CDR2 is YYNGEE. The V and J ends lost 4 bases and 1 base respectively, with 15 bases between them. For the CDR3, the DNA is TGTGCCAGCAGCCGATCCAGACAACAATCCTACGAGCAGTACTTC. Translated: CASSRSRQQSYEQYF. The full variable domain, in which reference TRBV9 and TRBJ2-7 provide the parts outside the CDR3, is DSGVTQTPKHLITATGQRVTLRCSPRSGDLSVYWYQQSLDQGLQFLIQYYNGEERAKGNILERFSAQQFPDLHSELNLSSLELGDSALYFCASSRSRQQSYEQYFGPGTRLTVT.

The CDR3 DNA is TGTGCCTGGAGTGTACTCGTCAGGGTCGATGGCTACACCTTC. It encodes CAWSVLVRVDGYTF. This chain connects TRBV30 to TRBJ1-2; D might be TRBD1 (5 bases). The germline V gene encodes CDR1 GTSNPN and CDR2 SVGIG (reference sequence). The ends were cut back, 0 bases at V and 6 bases at J, with 14 bases in the middle. The CDR3 is 14 amino acids. The variable domain in full, with the rest retrieved from reference TRBV30 and TRBJ1-2, is SQTIHQWPATLVQPVGSPLSLECTVEGTSNPNLYWYRQAAGRGLQLLFYSVGIGQISSEVPQNLSASRPQDRQFILSSKKLLLSDSGFYLCAWSVLVRVDGYTFGSGTRLTVV.

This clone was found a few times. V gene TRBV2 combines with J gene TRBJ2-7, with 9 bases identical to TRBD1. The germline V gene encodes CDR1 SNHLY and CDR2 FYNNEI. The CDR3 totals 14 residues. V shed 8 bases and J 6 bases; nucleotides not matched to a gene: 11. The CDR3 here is CASRPTGGGAEQYF. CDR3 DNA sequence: TGTGCCAGCCGACCCACAGGGGGCGGGGCCGAGCAGTACTTC.

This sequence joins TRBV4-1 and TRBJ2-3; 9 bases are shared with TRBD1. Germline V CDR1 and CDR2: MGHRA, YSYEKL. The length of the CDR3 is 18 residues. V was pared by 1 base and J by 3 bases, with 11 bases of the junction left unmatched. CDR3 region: CASSQVGVDRGGTDTQYF. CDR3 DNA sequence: TGCGCCAGCAGCCAAGTCGGCGTGGACAGGGGAGGGACAGATACGCAGTATTTT.

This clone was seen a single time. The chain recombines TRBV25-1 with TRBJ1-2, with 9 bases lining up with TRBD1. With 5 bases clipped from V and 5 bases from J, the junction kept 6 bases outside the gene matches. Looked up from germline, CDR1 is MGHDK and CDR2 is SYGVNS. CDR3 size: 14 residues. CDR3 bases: TGTGCCAGCAGTTCTGAGACAGGGGGATATGGCTACACCTTC. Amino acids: CASSSETGGYGYTF.

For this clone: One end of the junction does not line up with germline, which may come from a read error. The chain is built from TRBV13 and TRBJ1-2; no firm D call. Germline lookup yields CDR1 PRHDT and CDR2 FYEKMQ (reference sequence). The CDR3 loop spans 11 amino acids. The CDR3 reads CASRINYSYTF. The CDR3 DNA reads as TGTGCCAGCAGGATAAACTATAGCTACACCTTC.

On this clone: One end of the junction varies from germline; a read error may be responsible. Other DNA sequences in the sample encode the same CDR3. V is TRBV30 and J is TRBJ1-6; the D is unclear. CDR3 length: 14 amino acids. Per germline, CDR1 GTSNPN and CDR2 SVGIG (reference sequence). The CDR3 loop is CAWSVWARNSPLHF. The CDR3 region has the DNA TGTGCCTGGAGTGTATGGGCCAGGAATTCCCCCCTCCACTTT.

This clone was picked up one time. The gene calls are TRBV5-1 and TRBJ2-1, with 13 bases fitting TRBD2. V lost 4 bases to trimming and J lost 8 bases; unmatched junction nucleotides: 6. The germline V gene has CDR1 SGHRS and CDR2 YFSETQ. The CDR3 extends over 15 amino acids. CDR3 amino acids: CASSLRLAGGHEQFF. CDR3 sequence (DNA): TGCGCCAGCAGCCTGAGACTAGCGGGGGGACATGAGCAGTTCTTC.

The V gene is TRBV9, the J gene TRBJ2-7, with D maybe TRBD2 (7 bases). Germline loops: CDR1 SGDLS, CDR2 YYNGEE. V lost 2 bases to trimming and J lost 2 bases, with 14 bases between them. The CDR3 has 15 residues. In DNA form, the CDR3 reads TGTGCCAGCAGCGTTAGGTCGGGGGGCCCCTACGAGCAGTACTTC. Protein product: CASSVRSGGPYEQYF.

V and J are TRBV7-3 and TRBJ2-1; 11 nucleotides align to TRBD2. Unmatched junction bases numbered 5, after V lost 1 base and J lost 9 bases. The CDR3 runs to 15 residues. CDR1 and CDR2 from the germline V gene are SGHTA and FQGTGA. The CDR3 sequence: CASSLIAGGPGEQFF. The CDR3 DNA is TGTGCCAGCAGCTTAATAGCGGGGGGGCCTGGTGAGCAGTTCTTC.

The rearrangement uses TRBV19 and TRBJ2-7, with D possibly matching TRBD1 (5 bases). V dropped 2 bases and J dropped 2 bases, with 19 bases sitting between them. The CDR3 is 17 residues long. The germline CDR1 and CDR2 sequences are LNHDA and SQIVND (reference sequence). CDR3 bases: TGTGCCAGTAGTATAACCCTCCCGGTCCCAGGGCCCTACGAGCAGTACTTC. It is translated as CASSITLPVPGPYEQYF.

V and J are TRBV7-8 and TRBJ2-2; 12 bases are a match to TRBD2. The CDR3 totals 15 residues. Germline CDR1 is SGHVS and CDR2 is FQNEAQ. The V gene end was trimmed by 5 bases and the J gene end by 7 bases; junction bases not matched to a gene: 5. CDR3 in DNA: TGTGCCAGCAGCCGAATACTAGCGGGAGGCGGGGAGCTGTTTTTT. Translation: CASSRILAGGGELFF.

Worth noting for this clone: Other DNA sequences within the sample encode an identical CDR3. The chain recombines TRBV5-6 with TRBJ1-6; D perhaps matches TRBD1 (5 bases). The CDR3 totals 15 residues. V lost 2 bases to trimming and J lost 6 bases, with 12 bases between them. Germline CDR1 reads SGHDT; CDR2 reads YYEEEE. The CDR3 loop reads CASSFLSTANSPLHF. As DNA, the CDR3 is TGTGCCAGCAGCTTCCTATCGACAGCTAATTCACCCCTCCACTTT. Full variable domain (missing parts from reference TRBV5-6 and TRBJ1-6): DAGVTQSPTHLIKTRGQQVTLRCSPKSGHDTVSWYQQALGQGPQFIFQYYEEEERQRGNFPDRFSGHQFPNYSSELNVNALLLGDSALYLCASSFLSTANSPLHFGNGTRLTVT.

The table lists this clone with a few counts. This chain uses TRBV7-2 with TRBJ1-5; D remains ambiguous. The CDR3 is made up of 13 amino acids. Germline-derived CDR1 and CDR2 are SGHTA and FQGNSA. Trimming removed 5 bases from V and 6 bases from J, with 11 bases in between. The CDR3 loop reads CASSPAVSQPQHF. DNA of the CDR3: TGTGCCAGCAGCCCAGCGGTCAGTCAGCCCCAGCATTTT.

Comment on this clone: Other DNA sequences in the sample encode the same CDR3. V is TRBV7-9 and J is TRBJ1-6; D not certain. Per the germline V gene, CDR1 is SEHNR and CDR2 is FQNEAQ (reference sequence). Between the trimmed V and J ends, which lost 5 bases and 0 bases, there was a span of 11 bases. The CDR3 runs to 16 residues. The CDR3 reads CASSPAASSYNSPLHF. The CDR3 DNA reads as TGTGCCAGCAGCCCAGCGGCGAGCTCCTATAATTCACCCCTCCACTTT.

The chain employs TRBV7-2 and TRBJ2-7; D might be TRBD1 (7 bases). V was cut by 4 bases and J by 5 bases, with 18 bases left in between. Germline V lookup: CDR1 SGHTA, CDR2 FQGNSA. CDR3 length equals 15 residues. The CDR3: CASSSATGRRNEQYF. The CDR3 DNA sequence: TGTGCCAGCAGCTCCGCGACAGGGAGGAGAAACGAGCAGTACTTC.

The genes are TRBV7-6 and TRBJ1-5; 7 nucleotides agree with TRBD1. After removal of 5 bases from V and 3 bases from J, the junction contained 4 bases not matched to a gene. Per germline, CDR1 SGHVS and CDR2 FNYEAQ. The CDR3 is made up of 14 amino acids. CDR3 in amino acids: CASSLQGDNQPQHF. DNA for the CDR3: TGTGCCAGCAGCCTCCAGGGGGACAATCAGCCCCAGCATTTT.

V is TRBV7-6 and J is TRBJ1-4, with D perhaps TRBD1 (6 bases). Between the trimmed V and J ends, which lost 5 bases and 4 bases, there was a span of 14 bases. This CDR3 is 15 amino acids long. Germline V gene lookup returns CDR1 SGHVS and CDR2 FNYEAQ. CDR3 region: CASSATGQSNEKLFF. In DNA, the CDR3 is TGTGCCAGCAGCGCCACGGGACAAAGTAATGAAAAACTGTTTTTT.

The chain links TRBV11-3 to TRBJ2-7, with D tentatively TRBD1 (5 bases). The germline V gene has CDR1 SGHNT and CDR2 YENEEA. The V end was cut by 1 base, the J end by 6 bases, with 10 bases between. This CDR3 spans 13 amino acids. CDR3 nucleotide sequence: TGTGCCAGCAGCTTAGGGTTCAGGGCCGAGCAGTACTTC. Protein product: CASSLGFRAEQYF.

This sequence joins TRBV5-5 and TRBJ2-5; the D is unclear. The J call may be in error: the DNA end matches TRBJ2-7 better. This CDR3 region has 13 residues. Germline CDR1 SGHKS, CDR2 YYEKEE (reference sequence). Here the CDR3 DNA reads TGTGCCAGCAGCTTGGCCGGTTCCTACGAGCAGTACTTC. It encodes CASSLAGSYEQYF.

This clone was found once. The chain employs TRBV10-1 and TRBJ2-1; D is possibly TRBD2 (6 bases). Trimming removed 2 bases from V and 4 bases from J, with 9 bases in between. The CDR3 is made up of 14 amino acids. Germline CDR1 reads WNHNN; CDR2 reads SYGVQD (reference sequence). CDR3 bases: TGCGCCAGCAGTGAGCCCGGACTATACAATGAGCAGTTCTTC. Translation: CASSEPGLYNEQFF.

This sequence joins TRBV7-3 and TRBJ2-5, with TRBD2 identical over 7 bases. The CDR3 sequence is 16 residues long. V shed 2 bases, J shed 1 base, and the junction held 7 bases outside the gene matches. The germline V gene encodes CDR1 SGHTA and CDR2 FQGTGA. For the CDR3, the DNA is TGTGCCAGCAGCTTATCTCCTAGCGGAGGCCAAGAGACCCAGTACTTC. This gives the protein CASSLSPSGGQETQYF.

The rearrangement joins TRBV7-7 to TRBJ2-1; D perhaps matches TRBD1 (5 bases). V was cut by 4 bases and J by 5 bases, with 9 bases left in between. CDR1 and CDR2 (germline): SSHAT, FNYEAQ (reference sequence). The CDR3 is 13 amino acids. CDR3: CASSYDRDNEQFF. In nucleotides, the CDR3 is TGTGCCAGCAGCTACGACAGAGACAATGAGCAGTTCTTC. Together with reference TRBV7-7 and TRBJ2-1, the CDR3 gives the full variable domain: GAGVSQSPRYKVTKRGQDVTLRCDPISSHATLYWYQQALGQGPEFLTYFNYEAQPDKSGLPSDRFSAERPEGSISTLTIQRTEQRDSAMYRCASSYDRDNEQFFGPGTRLTVL.

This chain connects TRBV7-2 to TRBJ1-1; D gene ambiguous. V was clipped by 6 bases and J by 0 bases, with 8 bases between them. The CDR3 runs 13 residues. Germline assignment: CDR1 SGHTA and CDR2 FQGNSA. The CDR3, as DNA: TGTGCCAGCAGTCCAAACATGAACACTGAAGCTTTCTTT. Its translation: CASSPNMNTEAFF.

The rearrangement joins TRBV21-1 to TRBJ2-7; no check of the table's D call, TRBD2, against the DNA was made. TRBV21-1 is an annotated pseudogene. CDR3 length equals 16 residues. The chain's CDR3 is CASSNHLSGGAHEQYF. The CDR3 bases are TGTGCCAGCAGCAACCACCTTAGCGGGGGGGCCCACGAGCAGTACTTC.

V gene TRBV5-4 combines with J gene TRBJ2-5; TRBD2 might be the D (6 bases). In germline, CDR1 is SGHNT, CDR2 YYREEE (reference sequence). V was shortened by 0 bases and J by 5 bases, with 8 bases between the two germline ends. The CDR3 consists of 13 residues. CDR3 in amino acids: CASSLAGDETQYF. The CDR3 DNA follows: TGTGCCAGCAGCTTGGCGGGGGATGAGACCCAGTACTTC. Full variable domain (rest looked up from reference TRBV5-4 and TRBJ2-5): ETGVTQSPTHLIKTRGQQVTLRCSSQSGHNTVSWYQQALGQGPQFIFQYYREEENGRGNFPPRFSGLQFPNYSSELNVNALELDDSALYLCASSLAGDETQYFGPGTRLLVL.